This TCR beta chain stems from a study of blood T cells in healthy people across ages. This clonotype was picked up one time. V lost 4 bases to trimming and J lost 3 bases, with 13 bases between them. This CDR3 comprises 13 residues. Per the germline V gene, CDR1 is SQVTM and CDR2 is ANQGSEA. The second PCR ran about 6 to 12 cycles with a sample-barcoded 5' primer and J-beta primers. TCRdb re-called the 5' RACE reads with MiXCR, one entry per CDR3 protein. Among over 700,000 distinct CDR3 sequences listed, around 25% were seen once. These data also formed part of another study, on T cells of mothers and their children.

Sequenced: blood. This clonotype was obtained from a boy aged 5-17 years in good health. The chain couples TRBV29-1 to TRBJ2-7, with TRBD2 as a possible D gene (6 bases). This CDR3 reads CSVAAGPVYEQYF. As DNA, the CDR3 is TGCAGCGTTGCCGCGGGACCGGTCTACGAGCAGTACTTC.